This T cell receptor beta chain is from a study of OX40 agonist ivuxolimab in advanced cancers. Study background: Cancers in dose escalation were hepatocellular, melanoma, renal cell and head and neck.

Produced via immunoSEQ multiplex PCR; TCRdb's table is partial and in-frame only. The sample shows more than 60,000 clones, around 94% of them seen only once. The TCR comes from an adult with an advanced solid tumor such as melanoma, head and neck, liver or kidney cancer. Sequenced here: CD4+ or CD8+ T cells sorted from blood, sampled in a trial of the OX40 agonist ivuxolimab.

The CDR3 coding sequence is TGTGCCAGCAGCTTTCAGAGGGTTAAGGACACCATATATTTT. Encoded protein: CASSFQRVKDTIYF. The J gene is TRBJ1-3, the V gene TRBV7-8; no definite D call. V was trimmed by 3 bases and J by 8 bases, leaving 14 bases between them. The germline V gene encodes CDR1 SGHVS and CDR2 FQNEAQ. The CDR3 sequence is 14 residues long.